Listed below are T cell receptor beta chains from one sample, sequenced in a study of post-analysis software for immune sequencing data. TCRdb analysed the PCR reads with MiXCR anew, one entry per CDR3 protein. This sample has about 150,000 distinct CDR3 sequences, with roughly 30% found just once. The source material was blood. The receptor source for this set is a girl between 10 and 17 years old with multiple sclerosis. Each CDR3 is given with its conserved first and last residue. D genes are given only for firm matches. Size tells how often a clone was seen (once, few, many) or the class of an expanded clone, and some rows leave it out.

>few|TRBV5-5|TRBJ2-5|TRBD1
TGTGCCAGCAGCCCTAAGATTCAGGGGGCGGAGTACTTC
CASSPKIQGAEYF
>many|TRBV6-5|TRBJ2-3|TRBD2
TGTGCCAGCAGTTTGACAGAGCGGGAGAAATGGCATACGCAGTATTTT
CASSLTEREKWHTQYF
>many|TRBV28|TRBJ2-7|-
TGTGCCAGCAGTATCGGAACCGGTGTGGGCTACCCTACCTACGAGCAGTACTTC
CASSIGTGVGYPTYEQYF
>few|TRBV12-3/TRBV12-4|TRBJ2-1|-
TGTGCCAGCAGTTTACGGTGGTTGCGGAGGACCACCTACAATGAGCAGTTCTTC
CASSLRWLRRTTYNEQFF
>many|TRBV3-1|TRBJ2-7|-
TGTGCCAGCAGCCTCCACTCGGCCTACGAGCAGTACTTC
CASSLHSAYEQYF
>few|TRBV19|TRBJ1-5|TRBD1
TGTGCCACCCAGGGGGGTCAGGGTGATCAGCCCCAGCATTTT
CATQGGQGDQPQHF
>-|TRBV5-1|TRBJ1-1|-
TGCGCCAGCAGCTTGCGGGGGCGGGGGAACACTGAAGCTTTCTTT
CASSLRGRGNTEAFF
>-|TRBV20-1|TRBJ2-7|-
TGCAGTGCTAGAGTATGGCAGCCCTCAGAGCAGTACTTC
CSARVWQPSEQYF
>-|TRBV4-1|TRBJ1-5|-
TGCGCCAGCAGCCAAGTACAGGGTCCGTTGCAGCCCCAGCATTTT
CASSQVQGPLQPQHF
>-|TRBV4-3|TRBJ2-1|-
TGCGCCAGCAGCCAAGGCAGGCGCTCCTACAATGAGCAGTTCTTC
CASSQGRRSYNEQFF
>few|TRBV20-1|TRBJ2-3|-
TGCAGTGCTAGAGATCTAAGGGGGAGGGGGGCAGATACGCAGTATTTT
CSARDLRGRGADTQYF
>-|TRBV11-2|TRBJ2-7|TRBD2
TGTGCCAGCAGCATACTAGCGGGTCCCAGCTCCTACGAGCAGTACTTC
CASSILAGPSSYEQYF
>-|TRBV4-2|TRBJ2-3|TRBD2
TGTGCCAGCAGCCAAGATAGGTGGGAGGGCCTGTCAGATACGCAGTATTTT
CASSQDRWEGLSDTQYF
>-|TRBV30|TRBJ2-1|TRBD2
TGTGCCTGGAGGCTGGGACTAGCGGTGGGTAATGAGCAGTTCTTC
CAWRLGLAVGNEQFF
>-|TRBV6-5|TRBJ2-4|-
TGTGCCAGCAGTTGCGATTTAGCCAAAAACATTCAGTACTTC
CASSCDLAKNIQYF
>many|TRBV27|TRBJ2-1|-
TGTGCCAGCAGTTGGGATTCCCCTCCCGATGAGCAGTTCTTC
CASSWDSPPDEQFF
>many|TRBV15|TRBJ1-2|-
TGTGCCACCAGCCCGGGACATCTCAACTATGGCTACACCTTC
CATSPGHLNYGYTF